Shown below are 10 T cell receptor beta chains from a single sample sequenced in a study of cytomegalovirus exposure and HLA in healthy donors. Vbeta (60) and Jbeta (13) primers were used in the PCR. Libraries were prepared by immunoSEQ multiplex PCR; TCRdb keeps only in-frame clonotypes and omits some of them. The sample shows 150,000 to 180,000 clones, approximately 80% of them seen only once. Sequencing was performed on PBMCs. All receptors come from a man between 25 and 39 years old in good health and CMV-seropositive.

V gene TRBV2 combines with J gene TRBJ2-7; D is possibly TRBD2 (7 bases). The CDR3 contains 15 residues. V was trimmed by 7 bases and J by 0 bases, leaving 16 bases between them. Per germline, CDR1 SNHLY and CDR2 FYNNEI. CDR3 sequence reads: CASTRRGGSSYEQYF. The CDR3 DNA is TGTGCCAGCACCAGGAGGGGGGGCTCCTCCTACGAGCAGTACTTC.

The chain uses TRBV28 and TRBJ2-5, with 14 bases matching TRBD2. Germline V gives CDR1 MDHEN, CDR2 SYDVKM. Trimming took 5 bases from V and 1 from J; bases not matched to a gene: 6. The CDR3 length is 17 residues. The CDR3 nucleotides read TGTGCCAGCAGTGACAGGACTAGCGGGAGGAGCCAAGAGACCCAGTACTTC. It translates to CASSDRTSGRSQETQYF.

V gene TRBV19 combines with J gene TRBJ2-5; unclear D gene. The V end was cut by 3 bases, the J end by 3 bases, with 8 bases between. This CDR3 is 13 amino acids long. Germline V gene data show CDR1 as LNHDA and CDR2 as SQIVND (reference sequence). The CDR3 sequence: CASSIQAKETQYF. Here the CDR3 DNA reads TGTGCCAGTAGTATCCAGGCGAAAGAGACCCAGTACTTC.

The chain joins TRBV28 to TRBJ2-4; 9 nucleotides line up with TRBD2. The CDR3 runs 14 residues. In germline, CDR1 is MDHEN, CDR2 SYDVKM. J lost 7 bases, V lost 6 bases, and 7 bases had no gene match. Here the CDR3 reads CASRVAGVGNIQYF. The CDR3 DNA follows: TGTGCCAGCAGGGTAGCGGGAGTAGGGAACATTCAGTACTTC.

This clone was seen a few times. The chain is built from TRBV28 and TRBJ2-1; TRBD1 agrees at 8 bases. CDR1 is MDHEN and CDR2 is SYDVKM in the germline V gene. This CDR3 has 14 residues. The V segment lost 7 bases and the J segment 5 bases; nucleotides outside the gene matches: 7. The CDR3 DNA sequence: TGTGCCAGCACTCAGACAGGGGCGGACAATGAGCAGTTCTTC. It yields the protein CASTQTGADNEQFF.

This clone came up once. The chain carries TRBV2 and TRBJ2-3; D is perhaps TRBD1 (6 bases). The V end lost 5 bases, the J end lost 4 bases, and 16 bases lay between the germline ends. This CDR3 has 15 residues. Germline V gives CDR1 SNHLY, CDR2 FYNNEI. The CDR3 reads CASSSPSQGADTQYF. Here the CDR3 DNA reads TGTGCCAGCAGTTCCCCTTCACAGGGCGCAGATACGCAGTATTTT.

The chain couples TRBV29-1 to TRBJ2-1, with TRBD2 identical over 14 bases. From germline, CDR1 is SQVTM and CDR2 ANQGSEA. This CDR3 has 14 amino acids. The trim removed 6 bases at V and 4 bases at J, leaving 2 bases unmatched. The CDR3 reads CSVRLAGGYNEQFF. The CDR3, as DNA: TGCAGCGTAAGACTAGCGGGAGGGTACAATGAGCAGTTCTTC.

For the CDR3, the DNA is TGCAGCGTTGTCGGGGGTAGCATGGGAGGCTACACCTTC. Translating gives CSVVGGSMGGYTF. This sequence joins TRBV29-1 and TRBJ1-2; possibly TRBD1 for D (5 bases). Trimming took off 4 bases at V and 8 bases at J, with 17 bases between the two ends. CDR1 is SQVTM and CDR2 is ANQGSEA in the germline V gene. CDR3 length: 13 residues.

The V call is TRBV10-3, the J call TRBJ2-1; the D gene is possibly TRBD2 (6 bases). With 6 bases removed from V and 1 base from J, the gap between germline ends came to 13 bases. Per the germline V gene, CDR1 is ENHRY and CDR2 is SYGVKD. The CDR3 is 15 amino acids. The CDR3 region has the DNA TGTGCCATCAGAGAAACGGGGGAATCCTACAATGAGCAGTTCTTC. Translating it yields CAIRETGESYNEQFF.

The count of this clone is one. This sequence joins TRBV7-2 and TRBJ2-7; D is ambiguous. Germline-derived CDR1 and CDR2 are SGHTA and FQGNSA. The CDR3 length is 14 residues. Deletions cut 5 bases from V and 5 bases from J, with 16 bases between. This CDR3 is CASSPSARRNEQYF. For the CDR3, the DNA is TGTGCCAGCAGCCCTTCGGCGCGGCGGAACGAGCAGTACTTC.